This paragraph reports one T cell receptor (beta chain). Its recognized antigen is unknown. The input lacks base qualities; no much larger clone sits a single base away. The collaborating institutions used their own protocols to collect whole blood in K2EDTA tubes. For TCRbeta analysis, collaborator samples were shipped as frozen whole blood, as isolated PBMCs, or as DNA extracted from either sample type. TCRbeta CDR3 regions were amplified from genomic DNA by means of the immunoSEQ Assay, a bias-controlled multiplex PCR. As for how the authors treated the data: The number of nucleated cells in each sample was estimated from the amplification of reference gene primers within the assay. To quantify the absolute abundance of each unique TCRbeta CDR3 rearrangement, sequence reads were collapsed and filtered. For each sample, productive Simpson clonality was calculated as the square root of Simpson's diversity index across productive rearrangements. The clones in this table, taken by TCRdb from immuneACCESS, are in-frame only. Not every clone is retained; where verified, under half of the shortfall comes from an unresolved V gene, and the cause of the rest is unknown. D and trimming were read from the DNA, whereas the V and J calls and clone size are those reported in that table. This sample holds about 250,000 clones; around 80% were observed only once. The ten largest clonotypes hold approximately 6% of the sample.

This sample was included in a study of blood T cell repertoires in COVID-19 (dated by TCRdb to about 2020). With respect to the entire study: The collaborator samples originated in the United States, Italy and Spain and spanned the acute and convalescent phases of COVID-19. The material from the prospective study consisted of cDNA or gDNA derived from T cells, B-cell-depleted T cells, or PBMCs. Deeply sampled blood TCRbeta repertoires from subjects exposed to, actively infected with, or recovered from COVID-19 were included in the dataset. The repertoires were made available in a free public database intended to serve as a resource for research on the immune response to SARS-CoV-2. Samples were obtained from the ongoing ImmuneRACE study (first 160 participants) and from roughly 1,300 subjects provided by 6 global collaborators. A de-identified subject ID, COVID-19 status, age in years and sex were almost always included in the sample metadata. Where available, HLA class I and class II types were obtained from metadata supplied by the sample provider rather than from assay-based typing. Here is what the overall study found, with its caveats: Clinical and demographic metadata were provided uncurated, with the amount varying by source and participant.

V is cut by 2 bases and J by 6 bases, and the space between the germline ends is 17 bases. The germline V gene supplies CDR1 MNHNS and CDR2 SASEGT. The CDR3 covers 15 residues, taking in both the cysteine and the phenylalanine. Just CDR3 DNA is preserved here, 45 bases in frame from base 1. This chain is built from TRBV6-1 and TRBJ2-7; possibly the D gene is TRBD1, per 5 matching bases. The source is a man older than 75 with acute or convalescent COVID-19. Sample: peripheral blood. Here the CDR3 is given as CASSETVGVAGEQYF. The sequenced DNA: TGTGCCAGCAGTGAAACGGTAGGGGTAGCCGGCGAGCAGTACTTC.